This T cell receptor beta chain came from a study of pediatric ulcerative colitis. Study-wide findings and caveats: In rectum, acute severe colitis had expanded clones and less diversity. Blood-rectal clonal overlap within each person was significantly higher in ulcerative colitis patients than controls. Total lymphocyte DNA, not sorted subsets, was the template.

This clone has a handful of counts. Its antigen is not known. TCRdb's table, derived via immunoSEQ multiplex PCR, lists solely in-frame clones and lacks some. The repertoire holds tens of thousands of clones, approximately 87% seen once, with approximately 1.5% in the top ten. With 1 base removed from V and 4 bases from J, the gap between germline ends came to 9 bases. The CDR3 length is 14 residues. The V gene's germline CDR1 is SGHRS and CDR2 YFSETQ. The sample taken for sequencing was blood. V and J are TRBV5-1 and TRBJ1-5; a possible D gene is TRBD1 (5 bases). The receptor comes from a boy aged 5-17 years who was a control in a study of pediatric ulcerative colitis. Here the CDR3 reads CASSLLDMNQPQHF. CDR3 in DNA: TGCGCCAGCAGCTTGTTGGACATGAATCAGCCCCAGCATTTT.